This TCR beta chain was recovered during a study of blood T cell repertoires in COVID-19. Cohort placement rested on clinical history that participants reported themselves. The data were produced by immunoSEQ multiplex PCR, yet TCRdb's version contains in-frame clones alone and is incomplete. This repertoire shows some 170,000 clones, roughly 87% found once; its top ten account for around 1.2%. The sample taken for sequencing was PBMCs or T cells enriched from blood (not recorded which). This TCR derives from a human donor with acute COVID-19. The donor label of this sample is uncertain.

CDR3 sequence (DNA): TGCGCCAGCAGCCAAGTAGCAGGGGGCGAGCAGTACTTC. It codes for CASSQVAGGEQYF. The chain joins TRBV4-1 to TRBJ2-7; 7 bases match TRBD1. J gave up 6 bases and V 1 base, and 3 bases lay outside the gene matches. From germline, CDR1 is MGHRA and CDR2 YSYEKL. CDR3 length: 13 residues.